This T cell receptor beta chain appears in the sequencing data of a study of T cell repertoires in cytomegalovirus infection. About the research overall: Peptides in the study included HLA-C-restricted and HLA-B-restricted CMV epitopes. Indications came from public TCR beta signatures; they pointed to CMV infection and to a matching HLA type.

TCRdb called the reads again in MiXCR, with one record for every CDR3 protein. The sample records about 890,000 distinct CDR3 sequences, less than 40% being singletons. The study, taken as a whole, reports: Summed public TCR beta family frequency identified CMV carriers bearing the relevant HLA. In two of eight donors, the top clonotype was HLA-C-restricted CMV-specific.

About this clonotype: Its antigen is as yet unknown.

Sequenced material: cultured CD8+ T cells from PBMCs, taken from culture after CMV antigen stimulation. The sequence was obtained from a human donor in good health (CMV status not recorded). Some clones in this sample may be carry-over from other donors' samples.

The CDR3 sequence: CASTIGSSSYNEQFF. The CDR3 region has the DNA TGTGCCAGTACCATTGGGAGTAGCTCCTACAATGAGCAGTTCTTC. The J gene is TRBJ2-1, the V gene TRBV19; a possible D gene is TRBD2 (5 bases). The CDR3 spans 15 residues. V was shortened by 7 bases and J by 0 bases, with 13 bases between the two germline ends. The germline gives CDR1 LNHDA, CDR2 SQIVND (reference sequence).